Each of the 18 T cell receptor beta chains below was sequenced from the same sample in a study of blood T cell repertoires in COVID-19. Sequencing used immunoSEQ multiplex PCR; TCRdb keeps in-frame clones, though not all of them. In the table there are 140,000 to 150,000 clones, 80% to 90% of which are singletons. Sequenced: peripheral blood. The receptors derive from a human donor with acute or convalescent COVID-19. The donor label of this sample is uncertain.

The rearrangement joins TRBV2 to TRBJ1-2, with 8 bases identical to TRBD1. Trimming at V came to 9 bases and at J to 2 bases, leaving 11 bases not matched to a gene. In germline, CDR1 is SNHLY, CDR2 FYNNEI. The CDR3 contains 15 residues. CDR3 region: CARGETGAPNYGYTF. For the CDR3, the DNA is TGTGCCAGGGGTGAGACAGGGGCCCCGAACTATGGCTACACCTTC. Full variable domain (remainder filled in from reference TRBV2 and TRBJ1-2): EPEVTQTPSHQVTQMGQEVILRCVPISNHLYFYWYRQILGQKVEFLVSFYNNEISEKSEIFDDQFSVERPDGSNFTLKIRSTKLEDSAMYFCARGETGAPNYGYTFGSGTRLTVV.

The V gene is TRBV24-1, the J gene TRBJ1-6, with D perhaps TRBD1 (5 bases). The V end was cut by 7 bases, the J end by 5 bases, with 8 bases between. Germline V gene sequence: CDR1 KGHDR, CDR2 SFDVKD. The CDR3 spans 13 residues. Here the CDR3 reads CATRQTDNSPLHF. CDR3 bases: TGTGCCACCAGACAGACAGATAATTCACCCCTCCACTTT.

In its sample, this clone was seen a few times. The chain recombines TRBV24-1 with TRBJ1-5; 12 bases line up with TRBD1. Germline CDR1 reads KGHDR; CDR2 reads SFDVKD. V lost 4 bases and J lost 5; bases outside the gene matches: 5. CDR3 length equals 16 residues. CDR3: CATSDSGTGGYQPQHF. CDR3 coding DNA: TGTGCCACCAGTGACTCGGGGACAGGGGGCTATCAGCCCCAGCATTTT.

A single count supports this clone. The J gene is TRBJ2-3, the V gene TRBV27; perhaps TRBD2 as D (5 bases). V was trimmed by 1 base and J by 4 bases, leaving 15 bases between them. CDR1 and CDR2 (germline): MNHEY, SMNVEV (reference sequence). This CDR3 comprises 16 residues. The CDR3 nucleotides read TGTGCCAGCAGTTTATGGACCCCTGAGGGTTCAGATACGCAGTATTTT. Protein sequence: CASSLWTPEGSDTQYF.

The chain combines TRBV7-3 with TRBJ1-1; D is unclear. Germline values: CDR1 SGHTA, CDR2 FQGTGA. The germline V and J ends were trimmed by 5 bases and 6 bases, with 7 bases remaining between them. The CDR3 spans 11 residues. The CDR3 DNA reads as TGTGCCAGCAGCGTACTGGCTGAAGCTTTCTTT. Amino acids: CASSVLAEAFF.

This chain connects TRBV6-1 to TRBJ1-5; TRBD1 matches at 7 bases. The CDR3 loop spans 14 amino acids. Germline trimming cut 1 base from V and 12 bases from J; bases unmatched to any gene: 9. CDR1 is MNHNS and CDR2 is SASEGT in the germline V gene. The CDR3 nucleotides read TGTGCCAGCAGTGAAGGGGCAGGGGGGACGAACCAGCATTTT. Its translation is CASSEGAGGTNQHF.

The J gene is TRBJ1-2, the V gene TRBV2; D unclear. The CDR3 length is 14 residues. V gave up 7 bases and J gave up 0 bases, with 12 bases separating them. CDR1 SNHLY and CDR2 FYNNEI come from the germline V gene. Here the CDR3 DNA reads TGTGCCAGCAATCGTCCGGGAGCTAACTATGGCTACACCTTC. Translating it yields CASNRPGANYGYTF.

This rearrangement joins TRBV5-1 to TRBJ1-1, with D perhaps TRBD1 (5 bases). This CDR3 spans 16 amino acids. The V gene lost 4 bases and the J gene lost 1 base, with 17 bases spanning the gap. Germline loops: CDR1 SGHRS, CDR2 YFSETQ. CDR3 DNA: TGCGCCAGCAGCAACGGGAGGGACCGATCGAACACTGAAGCTTTCTTT. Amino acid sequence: CASSNGRDRSNTEAFF.

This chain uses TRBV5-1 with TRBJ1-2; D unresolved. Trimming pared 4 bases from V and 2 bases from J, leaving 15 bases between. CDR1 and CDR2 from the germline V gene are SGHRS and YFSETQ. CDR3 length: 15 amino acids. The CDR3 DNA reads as TGCGCCAGCAGCCTCGAGCCAATGGGCAACTATGGCTACACCTTC. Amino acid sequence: CASSLEPMGNYGYTF.

The CDR3 region is CASGQGNTGELFF. In nucleotides, the CDR3 is TGTGCCAGTGGACAGGGGAACACCGGGGAGCTGTTTTTT. The genes are TRBV2 and TRBJ2-2; 8 bases fit TRBD1. CDR1 and CDR2 from the germline V gene are SNHLY and FYNNEI. The CDR3 runs to 13 residues. Losses at the gene ends were 9 bases for V and 1 base for J; bases not matched to a gene: 1.

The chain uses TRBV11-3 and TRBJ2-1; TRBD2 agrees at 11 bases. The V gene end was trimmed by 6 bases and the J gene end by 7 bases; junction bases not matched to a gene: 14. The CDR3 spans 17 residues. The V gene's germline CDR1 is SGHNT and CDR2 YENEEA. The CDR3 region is CASSPTSGGLRGNEQFF. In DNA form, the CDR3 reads TGTGCCAGCAGTCCAACTAGCGGGGGCCTTCGAGGGAATGAGCAGTTCTTC.

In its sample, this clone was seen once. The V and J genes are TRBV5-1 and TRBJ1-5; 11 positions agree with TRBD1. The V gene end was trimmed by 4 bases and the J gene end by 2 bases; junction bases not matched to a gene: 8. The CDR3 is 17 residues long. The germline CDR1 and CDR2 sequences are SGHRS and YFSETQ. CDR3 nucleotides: TGCGCCAGCAGCCTTTCCGGGACAGGGGGTGGCAATCAGCCCCAGCATTTT. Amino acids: CASSLSGTGGGNQPQHF.

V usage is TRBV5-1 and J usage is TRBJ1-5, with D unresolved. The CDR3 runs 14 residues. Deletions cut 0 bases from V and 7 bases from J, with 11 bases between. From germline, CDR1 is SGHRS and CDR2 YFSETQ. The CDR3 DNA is TGCGCCAGCAGCTTGGACTCTGGGAGCCAGCCCCAGCATTTT. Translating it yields CASSLDSGSQPQHF.

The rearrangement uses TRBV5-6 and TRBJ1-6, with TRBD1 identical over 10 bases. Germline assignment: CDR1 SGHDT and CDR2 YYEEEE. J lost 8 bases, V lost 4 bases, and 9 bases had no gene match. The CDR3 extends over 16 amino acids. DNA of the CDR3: TGTGCCAGCAGCACCCTGTTCGGGACAGGGGATTCACCCCTCCACTTT. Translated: CASSTLFGTGDSPLHF. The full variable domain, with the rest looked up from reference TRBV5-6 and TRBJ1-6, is DAGVTQSPTHLIKTRGQQVTLRCSPKSGHDTVSWYQQALGQGPQFIFQYYEEEERQRGNFPDRFSGHQFPNYSSELNVNALLLGDSALYLCASSTLFGTGDSPLHFGNGTRLTVT.

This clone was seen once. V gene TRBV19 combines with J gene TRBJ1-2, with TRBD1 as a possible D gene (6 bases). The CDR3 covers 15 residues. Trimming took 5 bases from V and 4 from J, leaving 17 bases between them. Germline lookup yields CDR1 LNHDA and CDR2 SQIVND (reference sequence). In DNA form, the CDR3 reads TGTGCCAGTAGTTTACAGGGTCGCGGCCTCTATGGCTACACCTTC. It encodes CASSLQGRGLYGYTF.

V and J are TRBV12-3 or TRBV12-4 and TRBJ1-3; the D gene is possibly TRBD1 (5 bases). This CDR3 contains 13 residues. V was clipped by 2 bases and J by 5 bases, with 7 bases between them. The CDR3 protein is CASSLKGRNTIYF. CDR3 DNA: TGTGCCAGCAGTTTAAAGGGGAGAAACACCATATATTTT.

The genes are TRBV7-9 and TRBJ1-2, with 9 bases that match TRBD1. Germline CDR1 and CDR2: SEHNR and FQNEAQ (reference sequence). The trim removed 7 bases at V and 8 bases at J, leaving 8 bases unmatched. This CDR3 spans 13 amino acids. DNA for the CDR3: TGTGCCAGCAACATGGGACAGGGCGACGGCTACACCTTC. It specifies CASNMGQGDGYTF.

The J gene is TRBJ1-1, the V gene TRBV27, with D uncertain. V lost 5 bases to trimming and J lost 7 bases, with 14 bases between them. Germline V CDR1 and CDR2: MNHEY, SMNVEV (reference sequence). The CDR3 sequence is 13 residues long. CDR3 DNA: TGTGCCAGCAGTCCTCCGGGGAAGGATGAAGCTTTCTTT. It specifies CASSPPGKDEAFF.